Shown below are 27 T cell receptor beta chains from a single sample sequenced in a study of blood T cell repertoires in COVID-19. The protocol was immunoSEQ multiplex PCR, while the TCRdb copy is restricted to in-frame clones and leaves out a portion. The table lists roughly 200,000 clones, 80% to 90% of them singletons, with roughly 9.7% in the top ten. The sequenced material came from peripheral blood. The receptors stem from a human donor with active or convalescent COVID-19. The donor label of this sample is uncertain.

CDR3 protein: CASSQRLTGDEAFF. DNA of the CDR3: TGTGCCAGCAGCCAACGCTTGACAGGGGATGAAGCTTTCTTT. The V call is TRBV6-5, the J call TRBJ1-1; 8 nucleotides align to TRBD1. The CDR3 covers 14 residues. Germline V gives CDR1 MNHEY, CDR2 SVGAGI. V shed 6 bases and J 7 bases; nucleotides not matched to a gene: 10.

This chain connects TRBV18 to TRBJ1-3; 10 bases map to TRBD1. CDR1 KGHSH and CDR2 LQKENI come from the germline V gene. V lost 3 bases to trimming and J lost 4 bases; unmatched junction nucleotides: 3. The CDR3 is made up of 15 amino acids. The CDR3 is CASSPGQGDGNTIYF. The CDR3 region has the DNA TGTGCCAGCTCACCCGGACAGGGGGACGGAAACACCATATATTTT.

This clone was detected once. In the same sample, other DNA sequences code for this CDR3. The V call is TRBV5-4, the J call TRBJ2-1, with 8 bases lining up with TRBD1. This CDR3 contains 15 residues. Germline CDR1 SGHNT, CDR2 YYREEE (reference sequence). V dropped 0 bases and J dropped 4; count of bases not matched to a gene: 3. The DNA of the CDR3 is TGTGCCAGCAGCTTGGACAGGGGGTCTTACAATGAGCAGTTCTTC. It codes for CASSLDRGSYNEQFF.

The CDR3: CASNRGVGSPLHF. The CDR3 nucleotides read TGTGCCAGCAACCGGGGGGTGGGTTCACCCCTCCACTTT. V usage is TRBV28 and J usage is TRBJ1-6; TRBD1 might be the D (5 bases). The CDR3 totals 13 residues. V gave up 7 bases and J gave up 9 bases, with 13 bases separating them. Germline loops: CDR1 MDHEN, CDR2 SYDVKM.

The gene calls are TRBV7-2 and TRBJ2-5, with 13 bases matching TRBD2. J was trimmed by 0 bases and V by 5 bases; bases with no gene match: 3. The V gene's germline CDR1 is SGHTA and CDR2 FQGNSA. The CDR3 extends over 16 amino acids. The CDR3: CASSKLAGGYQETQYF. DNA of the CDR3: TGTGCCAGCAGCAAACTAGCGGGGGGGTACCAAGAGACCCAGTACTTC.

This sequence joins TRBV2 and TRBJ2-1, with 9 nucleotides matching TRBD1. V was pared by 6 bases and J by 7 bases, with 13 bases of the junction left unmatched. CDR3 size: 16 residues. Germline loops: CDR1 SNHLY, CDR2 FYNNEI. CDR3 sequence (DNA): TGTGCCAGCAGCGAAATTGGACAGGGGTCTGGAAATGAGCAGTTCTTC. This codes for CASSEIGQGSGNEQFF.

The V gene is TRBV19, the J gene TRBJ2-1; D ambiguous. The CDR3 covers 13 residues. CDR1 and CDR2 from the germline V gene are LNHDA and SQIVND (reference sequence). V was cut by 4 bases and J by 8 bases, with 12 bases left in between. The CDR3 bases are TGTGCCAGTAGTAGTCGGAGAAGCGATGAGCAGTTCTTC. It codes for CASSSRRSDEQFF.

The rearrangement joins TRBV28 to TRBJ1-2, with D uncertain. The CDR3 is made up of 16 amino acids. V gave up 3 bases and J gave up 6 bases, with 20 bases separating them. From germline, CDR1 is MDHEN and CDR2 SYDVKM. In nucleotides, the CDR3 is TGTGCCAGCAGTTTGAACCTCCCCGGTTTCACCAATGGCTACACCTTC. The encoded protein is CASSLNLPGFTNGYTF.

The V gene is TRBV7-3, the J gene TRBJ2-1; unclear D gene. Germline lookup yields CDR1 SGHTA and CDR2 FQGTGA. V gave up 5 bases and J gave up 4 bases, with 9 bases separating them. This CDR3 is built from 13 residues. The CDR3 coding sequence is TGTGCCAGCAGCCCAAGCGTGTACAATGAGCAGTTCTTC. It specifies CASSPSVYNEQFF.

The gene calls are TRBV5-6 and TRBJ2-5; 9 nucleotides align to TRBD1. V shed 3 bases and J 5 bases; nucleotides not matched to a gene: 2. The V gene's germline CDR1 is SGHDT and CDR2 YYEEEE. The length of the CDR3 is 13 residues. CDR3 DNA: TGTGCCAGCAGCTCCGGGACAGGGGAGACCCAGTACTTC. It codes for CASSSGTGETQYF.

V and J are TRBV7-9 and TRBJ2-7; D unclear. The V end lost 4 bases, the J end lost 6 bases, and 13 bases lay between the germline ends. Germline V gives CDR1 SEHNR, CDR2 FQNEAQ (reference sequence). CDR3 length: 13 amino acids. CDR3 DNA: TGTGCCAGCAGCTCATCATTGAACGGCGAGCAGTACTTC. Translated, it gives CASSSSLNGEQYF.

This clone appeared a single time. This chain joins TRBV7-9 and TRBJ1-6, with TRBD1 matching 11 bases. The length of the CDR3 is 14 residues. V was clipped by 4 bases and J by 9 bases; unmatched bases: 2. The V gene's germline CDR1 is SEHNR and CDR2 FQNEAQ (reference sequence). The chain's CDR3 is CASSSGQGGSPLHF. CDR3 nucleotide sequence: TGTGCCAGCAGCTCGGGACAGGGGGGTTCACCCCTCCACTTT.

V and J are TRBV19 and TRBJ1-4, with D possibly being TRBD1 (6 bases). Germline CDR1 LNHDA, CDR2 SQIVND (reference sequence). The CDR3 sequence is 15 residues long. Between the trimmed V and J ends, which lost 5 bases and 0 bases, there was a span of 10 bases. The CDR3 region has the DNA TGTGCCAGTAGTTCAGGGGCTACAACTAATGAAAAACTGTTTTTT. Encoded protein: CASSSGATTNEKLFF.

V is TRBV9 and J is TRBJ1-6; TRBD1 matches 8 bases. The V segment lost 4 bases and the J segment 6 bases; nucleotides outside the gene matches: 9. Germline V CDR1 and CDR2: SGDLS, YYNGEE. CDR3 length: 16 residues. CDR3 in DNA: TGTGCCAGCAGCCCTCAGGGGGCAAGAGGTAATTCACCCCTCCACTTT. It codes for CASSPQGARGNSPLHF. The variable domain in full, with the rest retrieved from reference TRBV9 and TRBJ1-6, is DSGVTQTPKHLITATGQRVTLRCSPRSGDLSVYWYQQSLDQGLQFLIQYYNGEERAKGNILERFSAQQFPDLHSELNLSSLELGDSALYFCASSPQGARGNSPLHFGNGTRLTVT.

The rearrangement uses TRBV19 and TRBJ2-3; possible D gene TRBD1, 7 bases. Germline V gene sequence: CDR1 LNHDA, CDR2 SQIVND (reference sequence). The CDR3 extends over 16 amino acids. Trimming shortened V by 4 bases and J by 0 bases, and 14 bases separated the two germline ends. The CDR3 is CASSTPTGTSTDTQYF. DNA of the CDR3: TGTGCCAGTAGTACCCCGACAGGGACTAGCACAGATACGCAGTATTTT.

This clone was counted a single time. Other DNA variants within this sample encode the same CDR3. The rearrangement uses TRBV18 and TRBJ2-3; no clear D. The CDR3 has 13 residues. Trimming took 3 bases from V and 0 from J, leaving 4 bases between them. Per germline, CDR1 KGHSH and CDR2 LQKENI. The chain's CDR3 is CASSPISTDTQYF. The DNA of the CDR3 is TGTGCCAGCTCACCCATTAGCACAGATACGCAGTATTTT.

This sequence joins TRBV28 and TRBJ1-1; D gene ambiguous. This CDR3 has 13 residues. Trimming shortened V by 7 bases and J by 4 bases, and 13 bases separated the two germline ends. The germline CDR1 and CDR2 sequences are MDHEN and SYDVKM. Written as DNA, the CDR3 is TGTGCCAGCACCCTGGCGGGGAGCACTGAAGCTTTCTTT. This sequence encodes CASTLAGSTEAFF. Supplemented by reference TRBV28 and TRBJ1-1, the full variable domain reads DVKVTQSSRYLVKRTGEKVFLECVQDMDHENMFWYRQDPGLGLRLIYFSYDVKMKEKGDIPEGYSVSREKKERFSLILESASTNQTSMYLCASTLAGSTEAFFGQGTRLTVV.

This clone occurred a few times. CDR3 loop: CASSEQGGAFF. In DNA form, the CDR3 reads TGTGCCAGTAGTGAACAGGGAGGGGCTTTCTTT. The chain employs TRBV19 and TRBJ1-1, with D possibly being TRBD1 (6 bases). The germline V gene encodes CDR1 LNHDA and CDR2 SQIVND (reference sequence). Trimming took 5 bases from V and 11 from J, leaving 12 bases between them. The CDR3 runs to 11 residues.

This sequence joins TRBV5-1 and TRBJ2-2; D might be TRBD2 (5 bases). V dropped 0 bases and J dropped 6 bases, with 9 bases sitting between them. This CDR3 has 14 amino acids. The germline V gene has CDR1 SGHRS and CDR2 YFSETQ. In DNA, the CDR3 is TGCGCCAGCAGCTTGGCTTCCGGGGCCGGGGAGCTGTTTTTT. This encodes CASSLASGAGELFF.

The J gene is TRBJ1-1, the V gene TRBV7-9, with D perhaps matching TRBD1 (6 bases). V lost 2 bases and J lost 4, with 14 bases in between. Germline V CDR1 and CDR2: SEHNR, FQNEAQ (reference sequence). The CDR3 consists of 15 residues. The CDR3 coding sequence is TGTGCCAGCAGCTTATCCGGGGGGCTTGGCACTGAAGCTTTCTTT. Translating gives CASSLSGGLGTEAFF.

This clone was counted a few times. V usage is TRBV5-4 and J usage is TRBJ1-1; D is possibly TRBD1 (5 bases). Germline CDR1 SGHNT, CDR2 YYREEE (reference sequence). The CDR3 length is 14 residues. The germline V and J ends were trimmed by 1 base and 0 bases, with 7 bases remaining between them. CDR3 DNA sequence: TGTGCCAGCAGCTTGAGGGGAATGAACACTGAAGCTTTCTTT. Its translation: CASSLRGMNTEAFF.

This chain joins TRBV6-5 and TRBJ2-7; 7 bases match TRBD1. After removal of 6 bases from V and 6 bases from J, the junction contained 8 bases not matched to a gene. The germline V gene has CDR1 MNHEY and CDR2 SVGAGI. The CDR3 has 13 residues. The CDR3 DNA reads as TGTGCCAGCAGAGTGGACAGGATCTCCGAGCAGTACTTC. This codes for CASRVDRISEQYF.

The rearrangement uses TRBV13 and TRBJ2-3; D may be TRBD2 (6 bases). Looked up from germline, CDR1 is PRHDT and CDR2 is FYEKMQ (reference sequence). V lost 6 bases to trimming and J lost 4 bases, with 14 bases between them. The CDR3 runs to 14 residues. The CDR3 loop is CASRPFSGADTQYF. CDR3 bases: TGTGCCAGCAGGCCCTTTTCGGGAGCAGATACGCAGTATTTT.

A single count supports this clone. The CDR3 DNA reads TGTGCCAGCAGGACAGGGGCGTCCCCCACAGATACGCAGTATTTT. Residues: CASRTGASPTDTQYF. This chain connects TRBV11-2 to TRBJ2-3; 8 bases align to TRBD1. This CDR3 spans 15 amino acids. Trimming removed 6 bases from V and 2 bases from J; junction bases left unmatched: 7. CDR1 is SGHAT and CDR2 is FQNNGV in the germline V gene.

The chain joins TRBV20-1 to TRBJ1-1, with D perhaps TRBD1 (5 bases). Germline CDR1 is DFQATT and CDR2 is SNEGSKA (reference sequence). This CDR3 region has 11 residues. CDR3 nucleotide sequence: TGCAGGCCGGGGGACCCCACTGAAGCTTTCTTT. It codes for CRPGDPTEAFF.

The genes are TRBV7-9 and TRBJ1-1; TRBD1 might be the D (5 bases). Trimming cost V 1 base and J 11 bases, with 23 bases left between them. Germline lookup yields CDR1 SEHNR and CDR2 FQNEAQ (reference sequence). There are 16 residues in the CDR3. The CDR3 spells CASSLGPTVPGAGAFF. In nucleotides, the CDR3 is TGTGCCAGCAGCTTAGGGCCAACTGTGCCGGGAGCAGGGGCTTTCTTT.

This clone was picked up a small number of times. V usage is TRBV7-2 and J usage is TRBJ1-2; 9 nucleotides match TRBD1. The CDR3 consists of 14 residues. Germline V gene data show CDR1 as SGHTA and CDR2 as FQGNSA. V trimming: 7 bases; J trimming: 6 bases; junction bases outside the gene matches: 9. The CDR3 reads CASTVDRGSDGYTF. CDR3 DNA sequence: TGTGCCAGCACCGTTGACAGGGGGTCCGATGGCTACACCTTC.